This is a list of T cell receptor beta chains from one sample in a study of Tregs in tolerant kidney transplant recipients. Produced via immunoSEQ multiplex PCR; TCRdb's table is partial and in-frame only. The data hold approximately 82,000 clones, with 90% to 95% observed a single time. Sample: CD4+ T cells from blood (PBMCs), taken 12 months after the transplant. The receptors were gathered from a human patient who received a combined kidney and bone marrow transplant. Part of the T cell pool may stem from the graft donor. Each CDR3 is given with its conserved first and last residue. The D gene is left open where the match is weak. Not all rows give a size; the values are once, few, many and, for expanded clones, a class.

once	TRBV7-9	TRBJ2-7	TRBD2	CASSLTSPSGRNEQYF	TGTGCCAGCAGCTTAACCTCCCCTAGCGGGAGGAACGAGCAGTACTTC
.	TRBV9	TRBJ2-5	.	CASSVGSSGAETQYF	TGTGCCAGCAGCGTAGGAAGTAGCGGTGCCGAGACCCAGTACTTC
.	TRBV11-3	TRBJ2-1	TRBD2	CASSRGLAGGNEQFF	TGTGCCAGCAGCAGGGGACTAGCGGGAGGTAATGAGCAGTTCTTC
once	TRBV23-1	TRBJ2-1	TRBD2	CASSHHRTRGKDEQFF	TGCGCCAGCAGTCACCATCGGACTAGAGGTAAGGATGAGCAGTTCTTC
.	TRBV7-2	TRBJ2-7	TRBD2	CASSSGTSGYYEQYF	TGTGCCAGCAGCTCCGGGACTAGCGGTTACTACGAGCAGTACTTC
.	TRBV14	TRBJ2-2	.	CASSQVNLNTGELFF	TGTGCCAGCAGCCAAGTCAACCTAAACACCGGGGAGCTGTTTTTT
once	TRBV7-2	TRBJ2-7	.	CASSLNFRAVPYEQYF	TGTGCCAGCAGCTTAAATTTTAGAGCCGTTCCCTACGAGCAGTACTTC
.	TRBV4-1	TRBJ2-4	.	CASSPGGAGPKNIQYF	TGCGCCAGCAGCCCTGGGGGGGCGGGGCCCAAAAACATTCAGTACTTC
.	TRBV10-3	TRBJ2-7	TRBD2	CAIRRGVPYEQYF	TGTGCCATCAGGCGGGGGGTGCCCTACGAGCAGTACTTC
.	TRBV6-5	TRBJ1-2	TRBD1	CASSAEYRTGSGYTF	TGTGCCAGCAGCGCCGAATACCGGACAGGGAGTGGCTACACCTTC
.	TRBV14	TRBJ2-7	TRBD2	CASSQDLPGLGAPYEQYF	TGTGCCAGCAGCCAAGACTTACCGGGACTAGGTGCTCCCTACGAGCAGTACTTC
.	TRBV5-1	TRBJ2-7	.	CASSFGQIGYEQYF	TGCGCCAGCAGCTTCGGACAGATTGGCTACGAGCAGTACTTC
.	TRBV29-1	TRBJ2-3	.	CSVEEQSDTQYF	TGCAGCGTTGAAGAACAATCAGATACGCAGTATTTT